A single TCR beta chain is shown here with its context. Its specificity is unknown. Described time point: patch test 2, 6 weeks after DPC sensitization. Treatment meaning: therapeutic diphenylcyclopropenone sensitization with weekly scalp DPC. Alopecia patients between 18 and 70 years old and suitable for DPC were used as donors. This specimen belongs to a study of human T cells and chemical hapten exposure. Using its own MiXCR run on the RACE reads, TCRdb lists one record per CDR3 protein. The sample includes a few hundred thousand distinct CDR3 sequences, under 6.5% seen only once; the top ten take approximately 5.4%. Study-wide results and limits: The donors suffered from alopecia, so their immune response may not match that of healthy people.

The CDR3 has 15 residues. Trimming removed 4 bases at V and 4 bases at J, with 17 bases between. Germline assignment: CDR1 LGHNA and CDR2 YSLEER. The sequencing used whole blood, collected in connection with sensitization to the hapten diphenylcyclopropenone (DPC). The rearrangement uses TRBV4-3 and TRBJ2-7; possibly TRBD1 for D (6 bases). The source is a woman between 18 and 29 years old with alopecia areata. Some clones in this sample may be carry-over from other donors' samples. The CDR3, as DNA: TGCGCCAGCAGCCGACACAGGGTCCTTCCTTACGAGCAGTACTTC. Its protein is CASSRHRVLPYEQYF.